Presented here are 16 T cell receptor beta chains from one specimen sequenced in a study of cytomegalovirus exposure and HLA in healthy donors. With 60 Vbeta and 13 Jbeta primers, the PCR was carried out. TCRdb's table, derived via immunoSEQ multiplex PCR, lists solely in-frame clones and lacks some. The sample table includes 180,000 or so clones. The sample taken for sequencing was PBMCs. These receptors all stem from a woman aged 18-30 years in good health and CMV-seropositive.

This chain joins TRBV6-5 and TRBJ2-7; 8 bases align to TRBD1. V was clipped by 6 bases and J by 3 bases; unmatched bases: 10. Germline CDR1 is MNHEY and CDR2 is SVGAGI. The CDR3 has 15 amino acids. CDR3 in DNA: TGTGCCAGCAGCCGGCAGGGGGCGGAACTCTACGAGCAGTACTTC. It yields the protein CASSRQGAELYEQYF.

This chain joins TRBV27 and TRBJ1-2; 9 bases map to TRBD1. This CDR3 has 14 residues. CDR1 and CDR2 (germline): MNHEY, SMNVEV (reference sequence). V shed 1 base, J shed 7 bases, and the junction held 4 bases outside the gene matches. The DNA of the CDR3 is TGTGCCAGCAGTTTATTATCGACAGGGGGTGGCTACACCTTC. The encoded protein is CASSLLSTGGGYTF.

The DNA for the CDR3 is TGTGCCAGCAGCCAAGGGGGGAGGAGCACTGAAGCTTTCTTT. Protein product: CASSQGGRSTEAFF. The V and J genes are TRBV4-2 and TRBJ1-1, with a weak D call TRBD1 (5 bases). This CDR3 has 14 residues. V lost 1 base, J lost 4 bases, and 10 bases lay in between. Germline V lookup: CDR1 LGHNA, CDR2 YNFKEQ.

The chain is built from TRBV30 and TRBJ2-7; no reliable D call. The CDR3 runs 13 residues. With 2 bases removed from V and 3 bases from J, the gap between germline ends came to 11 bases. Per the germline V gene, CDR1 is GTSNPN and CDR2 is SVGIG (reference sequence). The CDR3 spells CAWSLLVDYEQYF. Written as DNA, the CDR3 is TGTGCCTGGAGTCTTCTAGTGGACTACGAGCAGTACTTC.

This chain uses TRBV7-9 with TRBJ2-2; 12 positions agree with TRBD1. This CDR3 is built from 18 residues. CDR1 is SEHNR and CDR2 is FQNEAQ in the germline V gene (reference sequence). The J segment lost 5 bases and the V segment lost 5 bases, leaving 12 bases of the junction unmatched. CDR3 loop: CASSRDRGRLEKTGELFF. In nucleotides, the CDR3 is TGTGCCAGCAGCCGGGACAGGGGGCGCCTCGAGAAAACCGGGGAGCTGTTTTTT.

V is TRBV7-2 and J is TRBJ2-7; tentatively, D is TRBD2 (6 bases). Germline V CDR1 and CDR2: SGHTA, FQGNSA. The CDR3 covers 13 residues. Trimming cost V 5 bases and J 1 base, with 9 bases left between them. The CDR3 DNA is TGTGCCAGCAGCCCGGGACTTTCCTACGAGCAGTACTTC. This translates into CASSPGLSYEQYF.

The chain joins TRBV4-2 to TRBJ1-1, with TRBD1 matching over 9 bases. V dropped 1 base and J dropped 3; count of bases not matched to a gene: 3. The CDR3 loop spans 15 amino acids. Looked up from germline, CDR1 is LGHNA and CDR2 is YNFKEQ. CDR3 in DNA: TGTGCCAGCAGCCAAGGGGACAGGGAATACACTGAAGCTTTCTTT. Amino acids: CASSQGDREYTEAFF.

The chain is built from TRBV5-1 and TRBJ2-2; TRBD1 agrees at 8 bases. Germline CDR1 and CDR2: SGHRS and YFSETQ. This CDR3 has 14 residues. With V trimmed by 0 bases and J by 6 bases, 1 base remained unmatched. The CDR3 DNA follows: TGCGCCAGCAGCTTGGGGACAGGGCCCGGGGAGCTGTTTTTT. The encoded protein is CASSLGTGPGELFF.

The chain recombines TRBV6-5 with TRBJ2-5, with TRBD2 matching 7 bases. The last part of the DNA fits TRBJ2-7 better; the J call may be wrong. There are 13 residues in the CDR3. CDR1 MNHEY and CDR2 SVGAGI come from the germline V gene. The CDR3 DNA is TGTGCCAGCAGTTCCGGGACTAACTTCGAGCAGTACTTC. Translation: CASSSGTNFEQYF.

V is TRBV5-1 and J is TRBJ2-1; D may be TRBD2 (6 bases). The CDR3 contains 13 residues. V lost 6 bases, J lost 8 bases, and 15 bases lay in between. Germline lookup yields CDR1 SGHRS and CDR2 YFSETQ. The CDR3 nucleotides are TGCGCCAGCAATCGACGGGGGTACGATGAGCAGTTCTTC. As protein: CASNRRGYDEQFF.

The chain employs TRBV7-9 and TRBJ1-4, with TRBD1 matching over 8 bases. The trim removed 2 bases at V and 7 bases at J, leaving 6 bases unmatched. Germline V gene data show CDR1 as SEHNR and CDR2 as FQNEAQ (reference sequence). The CDR3 sequence is 15 residues long. The chain's CDR3 is CASSLLDRGSEKLFF. In DNA form, the CDR3 reads TGTGCCAGCAGCTTACTCGACAGGGGCTCTGAAAAACTGTTTTTT.

The chain uses TRBV7-2 and TRBJ2-1; TRBD1 matches at 9 bases. The CDR3 extends over 16 amino acids. Germline CDR1 is SGHTA and CDR2 is FQGNSA. V trimming: 4 bases; J trimming: 10 bases; junction bases outside the gene matches: 14. The CDR3 DNA follows: TGTGCCAGCAGCTCCGTCGACAGGGGGACAGTTAGGGAGCAGTTCTTC. Translation gives CASSSVDRGTVREQFF.

The genes are TRBV2 and TRBJ2-5, with D possibly matching TRBD2 (5 bases). The tail of the sequence fits TRBJ2-7 better, so the J call may be wrong. The CDR3 runs to 15 residues. Germline CDR1 SNHLY, CDR2 FYNNEI. CDR3 in DNA: TGTGCCAGCAGGCCATACGCGGACTCGCGCTACGAGCAGTACTTC. Its protein product is CASRPYADSRYEQYF.

Comment on this clone: The germline gene is not matched at one end of the junction; a read error may be the cause. This sequence joins TRBV29-1 and TRBJ2-3, with TRBD2 identical over 8 bases. The germline gives CDR1 SQVTM, CDR2 ANQGSEA. The CDR3 runs to 13 residues. This CDR3 is CSVEAGGTDTQYF. Here the CDR3 DNA reads TGCAGCGTCGAAGCGGGGGGCACAGATACGCAGTATTTT.

The CDR3 protein is CSVNRGYNTEAFF. Here the CDR3 DNA reads TGCAGCGTTAACAGGGGGTATAACACTGAAGCTTTCTTT. This chain uses TRBV29-1 with TRBJ1-1, with 8 bases identical to TRBD1. The V gene's germline CDR1 is SQVTM and CDR2 ANQGSEA. With V trimmed by 5 bases and J by 2 bases, 4 bases remained unmatched. The CDR3 spans 13 residues. Combining the CDR3 with reference TRBV29-1 and TRBJ1-1 gives the whole variable domain SAVISQKPSRDICQRGTSLTIQCQVDSQVTMMFWYRQQPGQSLTLIATANQGSEATYESGFVIDKFPISRPNLTFSTLTVSNMSPEDSSIYLCSVNRGYNTEAFFGQGTRLTVV.

The V and J genes are TRBV9 and TRBJ1-4, with 12 positions matching TRBD1. The CDR3 totals 16 residues. V lost 4 bases, J lost 8 bases, and 9 bases stayed unmatched. Germline CDR1 and CDR2: SGDLS and YYNGEE. The CDR3 here is CASSRDRGQREEKLFF. The CDR3 DNA is TGTGCCAGCAGCCGGGACAGGGGGCAAAGGGAGGAAAAACTGTTTTTT.